Listed below are T cell receptor beta chains from one sample, sequenced in a study of T cells in Graves' hyperthyroidism and ophthalmopathy. TCRdb recomputed calls from the multiplex PCR reads with MiXCR, one row per CDR3 protein. Of hundreds of thousands of distinct CDR3 sequences in the sample, 11% to 15% were seen once. The material sequenced was blood. Source of these receptors: a young woman with Graves' hyperthyroidism. The CDR3 runs from the conserved cysteine through the conserved F or W. D genes are given only for firm matches. Clone sizes are given selectively: once, few, many, or a class where the clone is expanded.

j_gene,abundance,d_gene,v_gene,CDR3aa,CDR3nt
TRBJ2-5,many,.,TRBV29-1,CSGGFRGQETQYF,TGCAGCGGGGGGTTCCGAGGGCAAGAGACCCAGTACTTC
TRBJ1-2,many,.,TRBV28,CASSLGRRVGYTF,TGTGCCAGCAGTTTAGGCAGGAGAGTGGGCTACACCTTC
TRBJ2-7,.,.,TRBV6-2/TRBV6-3,CASAWDASSYEQYF,TGTGCCAGCGCCTGGGACGCAAGCTCCTACGAGCAGTACTTC
TRBJ2-1,.,.,TRBV11-2,CASSLDMAGPNEQFF,TGTGCCAGCAGCTTAGATATGGCGGGGCCCAATGAGCAGTTCTTC
TRBJ2-1,many,.,TRBV28,CASRPGSGFPNEQFF,TGTGCCAGCAGGCCCGGGAGCGGGTTCCCGAATGAGCAGTTCTTC
TRBJ1-5,many,.,TRBV28,CASEGWGEPPNQPQHF,TGTGCCAGCGAGGGGTGGGGCGAGCCCCCCAATCAGCCCCAGCATTTT
TRBJ2-5,few,TRBD2,TRBV24-1,CATSDRTSGETQYF,TGTGCCACCAGTGATCGGACTAGCGGCGAGACCCAGTACTTC
TRBJ1-1,many,.,TRBV12-3/TRBV12-4,CASTRGSQEAFF,TGTGCCAGTACTAGGGGTAGCCAAGAAGCTTTCTTT
TRBJ1-4,.,.,TRBV27,CASRPTGYGEKLFF,TGTGCCAGCCGACCTACAGGTTACGGCGAAAAACTGTTTTTT
TRBJ2-1,few,TRBD2,TRBV5-1,CASTAGEAYNEQFF,TGCGCCAGCACCGCGGGAGAGGCCTACAATGAGCAGTTCTTC
TRBJ2-1,many,TRBD2,TRBV19,CASAPASGRASGEQFF,TGTGCCAGCGCCCCGGCCAGCGGGAGGGCCAGCGGAGAGCAGTTCTTC
TRBJ1-2,many,TRBD1,TRBV6-6,CASSYNRGGYTF,TGTGCCAGCAGTTACAACAGGGGGGGCTACACCTTC
TRBJ2-3,many,.,TRBV29-1,CSVEELRGSTDTQYF,TGCAGCGTTGAGGAGCTTAGGGGGAGCACAGATACGCAGTATTTT
TRBJ2-1,.,TRBD1,TRBV13,CASSSGQGAQDEQFF,TGTGCCAGCAGCTCTGGACAGGGGGCGCAGGATGAGCAGTTCTTC
TRBJ2-3,many,.,TRBV27,CASSLKRVSTDTQYF,TGTGCCAGCAGTTTAAAGCGGGTCAGCACAGATACGCAGTATTTT
TRBJ2-4,.,.,TRBV28,CASSLSGATAKNIQYF,TGTGCCAGCAGTTTATCTGGGGCAACCGCCAAAAACATTCAGTACTTC
TRBJ2-1,few,TRBD2,TRBV4-2,CASSQEDYGTSGNEQFF,TGTGCCAGCAGCCAGGAAGACTACGGGACTAGCGGGAATGAGCAGTTCTTC
TRBJ2-5,few,TRBD1,TRBV13,CASSHLSPTGTGILYEETQYF,TGTGCCAGCAGCCATCTATCGCCGACGGGGACAGGAATCCTCTATGAAGAGACCCAGTACTTC
TRBJ2-7,many,.,TRBV12-3/TRBV12-4,CASSLVIVEQYF,TGTGCCAGCAGTCTAGTGATAGTCGAGCAGTACTTC
TRBJ2-2,many,.,TRBV15,CAASRGAPNTGELFF,TGTGCCGCTAGCCGGGGGGCGCCGAACACCGGGGAGCTGTTTTTT
TRBJ2-1,many,.,TRBV6-1,CASSEAFQYNEQFF,TGTGCCAGCAGTGAAGCCTTCCAGTACAATGAGCAGTTCTTC
TRBJ2-7,.,TRBD2,TRBV4-1,CASSQPGTSRSEQYF,TGCGCCAGCAGCCAACCCGGGACTAGTCGTTCCGAGCAGTACTTC
TRBJ1-1,many,TRBD1,TRBV2,CASSAGQRNTEAFF,TGTGCCAGCAGTGCGGGACAGAGGAACACTGAAGCTTTCTTT
TRBJ2-5,.,.,TRBV5-5,CASSSLVKTQYF,TGTGCCAGCAGCTCCTTGGTGAAGACCCAGTACTTC
TRBJ2-6,many,.,TRBV12-3/TRBV12-4,CASSYPDVRANVLTF,TGTGCCAGCAGCTATCCGGACGTTAGGGCCAACGTCCTGACTTTC
TRBJ2-1,many,.,TRBV7-2,CASSLLAANEQFF,TGTGCCAGCAGCCTACTAGCTGCAAATGAGCAGTTCTTC
TRBJ1-1,many,.,TRBV3-1,CASSQDIGALVQTTEAFF,TGTGCCAGCAGCCAAGATATCGGTGCTCTTGTACAGACCACTGAAGCTTTCTTT
TRBJ2-1,.,TRBD2,TRBV9,CASSAYDVLAGRGNEQFF,TGTGCCAGCAGCGCGTACGACGTTTTAGCGGGGCGTGGCAATGAGCAGTTCTTC
TRBJ1-5,few,.,TRBV2,CASTPGASGIGNQPQHF,TGTGCCAGCACCCCCGGGGCATCTGGAATCGGCAATCAGCCCCAGCATTTT
TRBJ2-2,many,TRBD1,TRBV28,CASSLMDRDTGELFF,TGTGCCAGCAGTTTAATGGACAGGGACACCGGGGAGCTGTTTTTT
TRBJ2-5,many,TRBD1,TRBV20-1,CSAREPRQGDETQYF,TGCAGTGCTAGAGAACCCCGACAGGGGGACGAGACCCAGTACTTC
TRBJ2-7,.,.,TRBV11-2,CASSLEGTVPQVYEQYF,TGTGCCAGCAGCTTAGAAGGAACAGTACCACAAGTCTACGAGCAGTACTTC
TRBJ2-1,many,TRBD2,TRBV27,CASSVGLALDNEQFF,TGTGCCAGCAGTGTTGGACTAGCGCTTGACAATGAGCAGTTCTTC
TRBJ1-1,many,TRBD1,TRBV28,CASISLDRGRTEAFF,TGTGCCAGCATTTCTCTTGACAGGGGGCGGACTGAAGCTTTCTTT
TRBJ1-3,few,TRBD1,TRBV9,CASSLTGEYSGNTIYF,TGTGCCAGCAGCCTGACAGGGGAATACTCTGGAAACACCATATATTTT
TRBJ2-2,many,.,TRBV12-5,CASGLEVGELFF,TGTGCTAGTGGTTTGGAGGTCGGGGAGCTGTTTTTT
TRBJ1-1,.,.,TRBV3-1,CASSQDRRATEAFF,TGTGCCAGCAGCCAAGACAGACGGGCGACTGAAGCTTTCTTT
TRBJ1-1,few,.,TRBV20-1,CSVVRMNTEAFF,TGCAGCGTCGTTCGAATGAACACTGAAGCTTTCTTT
TRBJ2-5,many,TRBD2,TRBV12-3/TRBV12-4,CASSPPTSGPGETQYF,TGTGCCAGCAGCCCCCCGACTAGCGGGCCGGGGGAGACCCAGTACTTC
TRBJ2-7,.,TRBD1,TRBV29-1,CSVTGSSYEQYF,TGCAGCGTGACAGGGAGCTCCTACGAGCAGTACTTC
TRBJ2-5,few,.,TRBV5-1,CASSLEGARETQYF,TGCGCCAGCAGCTTGGAAGGGGCGCGGGAGACCCAGTACTTC
TRBJ2-5,few,.,TRBV29-1,CSVLRRETQYF,TGCAGCGTTTTGCGACGAGAGACCCAGTACTTC
TRBJ1-1,.,.,TRBV27,CASRRAGAEAFF,TGTGCCAGCAGGCGAGCAGGAGCTGAAGCTTTCTTT
TRBJ2-1,many,.,TRBV3-2,CASNHPCERETADEQFF,TGTGCCAGCAACCACCCGTGTGAACGGGAGACGGCGGATGAGCAGTTCTTC
TRBJ1-1,many,TRBD1,TRBV28,CASSNYRGLYAFF,TGTGCCAGCAGTAACTACAGGGGTCTTTACGCTTTCTTT
TRBJ2-1,many,TRBD2,TRBV3-1,CATAGLAYNEQFF,TGTGCCACGGCGGGACTAGCCTACAATGAGCAGTTCTTC
TRBJ1-1,few,.,TRBV9,CASSVETNRATEAFF,TGTGCCAGCAGCGTAGAAACTAACCGGGCCACTGAAGCTTTCTTT
TRBJ2-7,many,.,TRBV11-2,CASSTPNTGFEQYF,TGTGCCAGCAGCACCCCCAACACAGGGTTCGAGCAGTACTTC
TRBJ2-1,many,.,TRBV29-1,CSVDPDSSYNEQFF,TGCAGCGTTGACCCGGACAGCTCCTACAATGAGCAGTTCTTC
TRBJ2-7,.,.,TRBV10-3,CAISDHDIYEQYF,TGTGCCATCAGTGACCACGACATTTACGAGCAGTACTTC
TRBJ2-7,.,.,TRBV20-1,CSALDSTYEQYF,TGCAGTGCTTTAGACAGTACCTACGAGCAGTACTTC
TRBJ1-1,many,.,TRBV27,CASSLSNSGNTEAFF,TGTGCCAGCAGTTTATCGAACTCCGGGAACACTGAAGCTTTCTTT
TRBJ2-2,many,.,TRBV19,CASHLGQGTGELFF,TGTGCCAGCCACTTGGGTCAAGGGACCGGGGAGCTGTTTTTT
TRBJ1-2,few,TRBD1,TRBV5-1,CASSSAGQANYGYTF,TGCGCCAGCAGCTCGGCCGGACAGGCGAACTATGGCTACACCTTC
TRBJ2-1,few,TRBD2,TRBV4-1,CASSQVRHLAGGRHEQFF,TGCGCCAGCAGCCAAGTCCGGCATCTAGCGGGAGGGAGACATGAGCAGTTCTTC
TRBJ2-6,once,.,TRBV28,CASSSWGQNNPSGANVLTF,TGTGCCAGCAGTTCCTGGGGGCAGAATAACCCCTCTGGGGCCAACGTCCTGACTTTC
TRBJ2-1,.,.,TRBV12-3/TRBV12-4,CASRLDDNEQFF,TGTGCCAGTCGGCTTGACGACAATGAGCAGTTCTTC
TRBJ1-1,few,.,TRBV6-1,CASSPSFPTEAFF,TGTGCCAGCAGCCCCTCGTTTCCCACTGAAGCTTTCTTT
TRBJ1-4,few,TRBD1,TRBV20-1,CSANPGTDPNEKLFF,TGCAGTGCTAACCCCGGGACAGACCCAAATGAAAAACTGTTTTTT
TRBJ1-1,.,.,TRBV10-3,CAIRTGLNTEAFF,TGTGCCATCAGGACTGGATTGAACACTGAAGCTTTCTTT